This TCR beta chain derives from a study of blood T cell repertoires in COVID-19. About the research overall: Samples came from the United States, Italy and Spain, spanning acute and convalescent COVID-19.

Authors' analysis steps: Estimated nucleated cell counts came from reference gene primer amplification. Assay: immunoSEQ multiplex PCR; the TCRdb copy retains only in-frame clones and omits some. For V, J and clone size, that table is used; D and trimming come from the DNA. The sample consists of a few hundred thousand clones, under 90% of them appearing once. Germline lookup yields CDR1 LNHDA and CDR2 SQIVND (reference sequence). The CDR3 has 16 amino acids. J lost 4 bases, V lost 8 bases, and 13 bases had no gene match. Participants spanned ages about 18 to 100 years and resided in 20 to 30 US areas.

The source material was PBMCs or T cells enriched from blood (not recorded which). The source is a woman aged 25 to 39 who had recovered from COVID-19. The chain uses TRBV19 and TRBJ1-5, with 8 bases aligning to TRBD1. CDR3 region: CASHTPGQASNQPQHF. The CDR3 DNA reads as TGTGCCAGTCATACCCCGGGACAGGCTTCGAATCAGCCCCAGCATTTT.